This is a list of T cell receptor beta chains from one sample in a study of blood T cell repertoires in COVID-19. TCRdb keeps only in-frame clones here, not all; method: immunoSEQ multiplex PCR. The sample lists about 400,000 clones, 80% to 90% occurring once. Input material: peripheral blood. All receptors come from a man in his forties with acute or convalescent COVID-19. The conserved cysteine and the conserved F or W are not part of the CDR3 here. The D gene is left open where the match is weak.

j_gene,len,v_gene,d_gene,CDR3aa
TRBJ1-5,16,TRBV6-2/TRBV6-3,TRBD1,ASSYLAGGTLANQPQH
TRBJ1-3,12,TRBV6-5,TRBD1,ASSRTGTGNTIY
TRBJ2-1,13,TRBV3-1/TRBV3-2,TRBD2,ASSQPSGGRNEQF
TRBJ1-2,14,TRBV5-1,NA,ASSQQQQGANYGYT
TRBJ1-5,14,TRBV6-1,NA,ASSDWYRSNNQPQH
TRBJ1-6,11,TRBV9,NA,ASSEGRGSPLH
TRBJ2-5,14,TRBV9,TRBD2,ASSVGASGAWETQY
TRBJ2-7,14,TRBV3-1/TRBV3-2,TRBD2,ASSPELRGFGYEQY
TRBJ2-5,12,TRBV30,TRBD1,AWSARDRTGTQY
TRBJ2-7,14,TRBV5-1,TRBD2,ASSPISGRSYYEQY
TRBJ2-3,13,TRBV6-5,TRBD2,ASSYSSSGGNTQY
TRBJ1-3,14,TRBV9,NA,ASSVGQAPSGNTIY
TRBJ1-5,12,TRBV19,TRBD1,ASSGRGRSQPQH
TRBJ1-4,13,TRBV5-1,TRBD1,ASSGTGAANEKLF
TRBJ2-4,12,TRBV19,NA,ASSIQGAKNIQY
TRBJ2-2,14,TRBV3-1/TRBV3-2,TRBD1,ASSPRGQGYTGELF
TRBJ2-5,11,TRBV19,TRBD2,ASATSGIETQY
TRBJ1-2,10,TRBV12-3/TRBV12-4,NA,ASSPLRGGYT
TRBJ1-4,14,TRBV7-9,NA,ASSQTPGGPDEKLF
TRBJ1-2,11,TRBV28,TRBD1,ASSWFVTGQHL
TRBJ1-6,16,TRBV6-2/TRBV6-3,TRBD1,ASSYPEDRGAYNSPLH
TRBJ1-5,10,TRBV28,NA,ASYSSNQPQH
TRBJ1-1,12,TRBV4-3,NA,ASSQDAGRAEAF
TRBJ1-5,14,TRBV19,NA,ASSIYGAVRNQPQH
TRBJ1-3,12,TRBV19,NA,ASSASRSGNTIY
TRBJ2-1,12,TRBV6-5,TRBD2,ASRPAGDYNEQF
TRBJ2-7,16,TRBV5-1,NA,ASSLEGRTGNLAPEQY
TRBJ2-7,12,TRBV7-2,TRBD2,ATTVLERGHEQY
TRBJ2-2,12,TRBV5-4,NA,ASSLVGGPGELF
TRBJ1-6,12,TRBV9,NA,ASSVVQNNSPLH
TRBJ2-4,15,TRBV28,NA,ASSLLSGGVAKNIQY
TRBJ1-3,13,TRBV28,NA,ASGAGLSSGNTIY
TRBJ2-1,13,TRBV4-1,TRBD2,ASSRVAGGRGEQF
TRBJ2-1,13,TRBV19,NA,ASSIVAGSENEQF
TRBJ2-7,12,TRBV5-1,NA,ASSRADGAYEQY
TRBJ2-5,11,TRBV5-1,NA,ASSVDYQETQY
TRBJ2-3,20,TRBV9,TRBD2,ASSVASPRPGTSGDSTDTQY
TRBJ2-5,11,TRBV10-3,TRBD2,AIRRLAGETQY
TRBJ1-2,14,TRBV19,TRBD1,ASSSLGTGSNYGYT
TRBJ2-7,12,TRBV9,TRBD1,ASSPRTGTREQY
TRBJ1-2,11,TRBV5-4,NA,ASSWGEEGGDT
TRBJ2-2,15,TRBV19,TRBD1,ASRRVSGTGLGGELF
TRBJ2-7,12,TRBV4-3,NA,ASSQPGEGSEQY
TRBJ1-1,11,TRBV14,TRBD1,ASSLTGETEAF
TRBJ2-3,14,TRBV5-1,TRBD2,ASSLYQAGGTDTQY
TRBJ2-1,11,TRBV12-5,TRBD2,ASGYVAGGGQF
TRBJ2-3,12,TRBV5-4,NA,ASSPEGEGGTQY